Shown below are 13 T cell receptor beta chains from a single sample sequenced in a study of blood T cell repertoires in COVID-19. TCRdb's table, derived via immunoSEQ multiplex PCR, lists solely in-frame clones and lacks some. The sample includes approximately 250,000 clones, 83% of them seen just once. The specimen was peripheral blood. The receptors were gathered from a human donor in a cohort sampled during active COVID-19.

This clone occurred many times. This chain links TRBV5-3 with TRBJ1-5; TRBD1 matches 9 bases. TRBV5-3 is treated as an ORF (open reading frame) with a function not yet certain. The CDR3 is made up of 15 amino acids. The V segment lost 4 bases and the J segment 6 bases; nucleotides outside the gene matches: 8. CDR3 amino acids: CARSQGTGRIQPQHF. In nucleotides, the CDR3 is TGTGCCAGAAGCCAAGGGACAGGGAGAATTCAGCCCCAGCATTTT.

V and J are TRBV27 and TRBJ2-7, with 16 bases fitting TRBD2. Per the germline V gene, CDR1 is MNHEY and CDR2 is SMNVEV (reference sequence). The CDR3 is 16 residues long. With V trimmed by 4 bases and J by 4 bases, 4 bases remained unmatched. CDR3 DNA: TGTGCCAGCAGTTCCGGGACTAGCGGGGGGGCGTACGAGCAGTACTTC. Translating gives CASSSGTSGGAYEQYF.

The chain couples TRBV5-5 to TRBJ2-7, with D uncertain. The CDR3 length is 18 residues. V lost 0 bases to trimming and J lost 2 bases, with 21 bases between them. CDR1 SGHKS and CDR2 YYEKEE come from the germline V gene (reference sequence). In DNA form, the CDR3 reads TGTGCCAGCAGCTTGGCATTGGCCCCACCCAGGTCCCCCTACGAGCAGTACTTC. Its translation is CASSLALAPPRSPYEQYF.

The V and J genes are TRBV2 and TRBJ1-5; possibly TRBD1 for D (6 bases). Germline V lookup: CDR1 SNHLY, CDR2 FYNNEI. There are 14 residues in the CDR3. V was pared by 11 bases and J by 2 bases, with 16 bases between. The CDR3 nucleotides read TGTGCCGGAGGTGGGGACACACGCAATCAGCCCCAGCATTTT. It is translated as CAGGGDTRNQPQHF.

The chain uses TRBV21-1 and TRBJ1-3. TRBV21-1 is a pseudogene. CDR3 length: 16 residues. The DNA for the CDR3 is TGTGCCAGCAGCAAAATAACGGGTAGCTCTGGAAACACCATATATTTT. Encoded protein: CASSKITGSSGNTIYF.

This chain joins TRBV5-4 and TRBJ1-6; 8 bases are a match to TRBD1. The CDR3 runs 16 residues. V was pared by 0 bases and J by 14 bases, with 13 bases of the junction left unmatched. Germline V lookup: CDR1 SGHNT, CDR2 YYREEE (reference sequence). The CDR3 loop is CASSLASGRGLMALHF. The DNA for the CDR3 is TGTGCCAGCAGCTTGGCCTCAGGCAGGGGGCTTATGGCCCTCCACTTT.

The chain has TRBV4-1 and TRBJ2-7; tentatively, D is TRBD1 (6 bases). CDR3 length equals 16 residues. Trimming pared 4 bases from V and 0 bases from J, leaving 16 bases between. Germline V CDR1 and CDR2: MGHRA, YSYEKL. The CDR3: CASSPQLTGSSYEQYF. In DNA, the CDR3 is TGCGCCAGCAGCCCCCAACTCACAGGGAGCTCCTACGAGCAGTACTTC.

The sample holds a few counts of this clone. This chain uses TRBV6-5 with TRBJ1-6, with 7 nucleotides matching TRBD1. Germline CDR1 reads MNHEY; CDR2 reads SVGAGI. The J segment lost 4 bases and the V segment lost 6 bases, leaving 3 bases of the junction unmatched. The CDR3 extends over 14 amino acids. In DNA form, the CDR3 reads TGTGCCAGCAGCTTGGGACAGTATAATTCACCCCTCCACTTT. Translation: CASSLGQYNSPLHF.

The chain combines TRBV27 with TRBJ2-2; D unclear. Germline V gene lookup returns CDR1 MNHEY and CDR2 SMNVEV (reference sequence). Trimming shortened V by 0 bases and J by 1 base, and 3 bases separated the two germline ends. The CDR3 runs 14 residues. The DNA for the CDR3 is TGTGCCAGCAGTTTATCCGGGAACACCGGGGAGCTGTTTTTT. This codes for CASSLSGNTGELFF.

The chain joins TRBV6-5 to TRBJ2-7, with a possible D match to TRBD1 (5 bases). CDR1 MNHEY and CDR2 SVGAGI come from the germline V gene. V lost 10 bases to trimming and J lost 0 bases, with 13 bases between them. This CDR3 spans 13 amino acids. CDR3 sequence: CATREQDSYEQYF. Written as DNA, the CDR3 is TGTGCCACAAGGGAACAGGACTCCTACGAGCAGTACTTC.

CDR3 nucleotides: TGTGCCAGCAGTTTATACCAAAGGACTAGCAGAGCCTACAATGAGCAGTTCTTC. It encodes CASSLYQRTSRAYNEQFF. The V gene is TRBV28, the J gene TRBJ2-1; 8 bases map to TRBD2. The length of the CDR3 is 18 residues. Trimming took 1 base from V and 2 from J; bases not matched to a gene: 10. Germline CDR1 and CDR2: MDHEN and SYDVKM.

This chain uses TRBV7-9 with TRBJ2-7; TRBD1 might be the D (5 bases). Between the trimmed V and J ends, which lost 2 bases and 3 bases, there was a span of 11 bases. Germline assignment: CDR1 SEHNR and CDR2 FQNEAQ (reference sequence). This CDR3 is 14 amino acids long. CDR3 amino acids: CASSLTRVDYEQYF. The DNA for the CDR3 is TGTGCCAGCAGCTTAACCAGGGTCGACTACGAGCAGTACTTC.

V usage is TRBV6-1 and J usage is TRBJ2-7; 14 bases map to TRBD2. Trimming took 4 bases from V and 7 from J; bases not matched to a gene: 9. CDR3 size: 16 residues. CDR1 MNHNS and CDR2 SASEGT come from the germline V gene. The CDR3 here is CASSGKGLAGEKEQYF. The CDR3 region has the DNA TGTGCCAGCAGTGGCAAGGGACTAGCGGGAGAGAAAGAGCAGTACTTC.